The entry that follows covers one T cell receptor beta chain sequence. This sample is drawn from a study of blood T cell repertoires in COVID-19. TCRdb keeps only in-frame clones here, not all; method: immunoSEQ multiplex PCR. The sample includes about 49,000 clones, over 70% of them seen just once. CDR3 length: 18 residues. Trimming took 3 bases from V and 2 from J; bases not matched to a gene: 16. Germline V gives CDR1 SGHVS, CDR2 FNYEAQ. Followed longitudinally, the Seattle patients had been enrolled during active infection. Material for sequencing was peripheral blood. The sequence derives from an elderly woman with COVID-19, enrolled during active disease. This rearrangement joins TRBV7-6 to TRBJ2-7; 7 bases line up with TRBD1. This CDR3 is CASSFKPPGQGVAYEQYF. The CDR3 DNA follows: TGTGCCAGCAGCTTTAAACCCCCGGGGCAGGGGGTGGCCTACGAGCAGTACTTC. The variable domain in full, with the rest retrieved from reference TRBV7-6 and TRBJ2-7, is GAGVSQSPRYKVTKRGQDVALRCDPISGHVSLYWYRQALGQGPEFLTYFNYEAQQDKSGLPNDRFSAERPEGSISTLTIQRTEQRDSAMYRCASSFKPPGQGVAYEQYFGPGTRLTVT.